One T cell receptor (beta chain) is described in this entry. The antigen is not known. TCRdb called the reads again in MiXCR, with one record for every CDR3 protein. Here the sample spans about 500,000 distinct CDR3 sequences, roughly a third being singletons. The data stem from a study of T cell repertoires in cytomegalovirus infection. Across the whole study: Recently identified HLA-C-restricted and well-studied HLA-B-restricted CMV epitopes were used. It can be stated that public TCR beta signatures indicated CMV infection as well as a matching HLA type.

V was cut by 0 bases and J by 0 bases, with 8 bases left in between. The length of the CDR3 is 15 residues. Overall study findings and caveats: Summed frequency of shared TCR beta families picked out CMV carriers who also had the relevant HLA.

V usage is TRBV12-3 or TRBV12-4 and J usage is TRBJ1-2; no reliable D call. The sequencing used cultured PBMCs, collected from culture after CMV antigen stimulation. The sequence came from a human donor in good health (CMV status not recorded). Some clones in this sample may be carry-over from other donors' samples. The CDR3 sequence is CASSLAGMANYGYTF. DNA of the CDR3: TGTGCCAGCAGTTTAGCAGGGATGGCTAACTATGGCTACACCTTC.